The 28 T cell receptor beta chains reported below all come from one sample, sequenced in a study of blood T cells in healthy people across ages. Using a J-beta primer mix together with a sample-barcoded 5' primer, a second PCR was run for about 6 to 11 cycles. In TCRdb, the 5' RACE reads were re-called with MiXCR into one record per CDR3 protein. The repertoire holds around 900,000 distinct CDR3 sequences, with more than 25% as singletons. Material for sequencing was blood. The source of these receptors is an elderly woman in good health.

This clonotype was observed a few times. This chain uses TRBV29-1 with TRBJ1-4; D gene unclear. The CDR3 is made up of 12 amino acids. Between the trimmed V and J ends, which lost 5 bases and 7 bases, there was a span of 11 bases. Per germline, CDR1 SQVTM and CDR2 ANQGSEA. CDR3 sequence reads: CSVSQASEKLFF. CDR3 DNA: TGCAGCGTTAGTCAAGCGAGTGAAAAACTGTTTTTT.

This rearrangement joins TRBV6-1 to TRBJ1-2; D perhaps matches TRBD1 (5 bases). This CDR3 comprises 14 residues. The ends were cut back, 4 bases at V and 1 base at J, with 10 bases in the middle. The germline V gene encodes CDR1 MNHNS and CDR2 SASEGT. CDR3 residues: CASSAGRVNYGYTF. Written as DNA, the CDR3 is TGTGCCAGCAGTGCCGGCAGGGTTAACTATGGCTACACCTTC.

The table lists this clonotype with a few counts. The V gene is TRBV7-2, the J gene TRBJ1-1; D unresolved. The ends were cut back, 2 bases at V and 4 bases at J, with 11 bases in the middle. There are 14 residues in the CDR3. Looked up from germline, CDR1 is SGHTA and CDR2 is FQGNSA. The CDR3 DNA follows: TGTGCCAGCAGCTTACGTAACAGCTTCACTGAAGCTTTCTTT. Its translation is CASSLRNSFTEAFF.

This clonotype was recorded many times. V usage is TRBV30 and J usage is TRBJ2-3; the D is unclear. Trimming cost V 0 bases and J 0 bases, with 10 bases left between them. The CDR3 contains 15 residues. The germline V gene encodes CDR1 GTSNPN and CDR2 SVGIG (reference sequence). CDR3: CAWSVGLSSTDTQYF. The CDR3 region has the DNA TGTGCCTGGAGTGTCGGGCTATCTAGCACAGATACGCAGTATTTT.

As concerns this clonotype: Germline is not matched at one junction end, which may reflect a read error. The chain has TRBV18 and TRBJ2-6, with D perhaps matching TRBD1 (6 bases). CDR1 KGHSH and CDR2 LQKENI come from the germline V gene. The CDR3 covers 17 residues. CDR3 DNA: TGTGCCAGCTCACCTACGACAGGCCTCTCTGGGGCCAACGCCCTGACTTTC. Protein sequence: CASSPTTGLSGANALTF. The whole variable domain, filled in from reference TRBV18 and TRBJ2-6, reads NAGVMQNPRHLVRRRGQEARLRCSPMKGHSHVYWYRQLPEEGLKFMVYLQKENIIDESGMPKERFSAEFPKEGPSILRIQQVVRGDSAAYFCASSPTTGLSGANALTFGAGSRLTVL.

As for this clonotype: At one end the junction does not follow the germline gene, possibly because of a read error. The chain recombines TRBV7-2 with TRBJ1-2; 10 bases match TRBD1. The CDR3 loop spans 17 amino acids. CDR1 is SGHTA, CDR2 FQGNSA, per germline. CDR3 sequence (DNA): TGTGCCAGCGGCTTAGCGAGACAGGGGGCGTTAATCTATGGCTACACCTTC. It translates to CASGLARQGALIYGYTF. The full variable domain, completed using reference TRBV7-2 and TRBJ1-2, is GAGVSQSPSNKVTEKGKDVELRCDPISGHTALYWYRQSLGQGLEFLIYFQGNSAPDKSGLPSDRFSAERTGGSVSTLTIQRTQQEDSAVYLCASGLARQGALIYGYTFGSGTRLTVV.

This clonotype was counted between two and nine times. The V gene is TRBV27, the J gene TRBJ1-1; D not resolved. The germline V gene encodes CDR1 MNHEY and CDR2 SMNVEV (reference sequence). The CDR3 spans 15 residues. V lost 5 bases to trimming and J lost 4 bases, with 17 bases between them. CDR3 coding DNA: TGTGCCAGCAGTCGGCCAGTCGGAGTTGGCACTGAAGCTTTCTTT. Translation: CASSRPVGVGTEAFF.

This clonotype was found many times. V and J are TRBV3-1 and TRBJ2-7; no clear D gene. Trimming stripped 3 bases from V and 1 base from J, with 4 bases between. CDR3 length: 12 residues. Germline assignment: CDR1 LGHDT and CDR2 YNNKEL (reference sequence). This CDR3 reads CASSQESYEQYF. Here the CDR3 DNA reads TGTGCCAGCAGCCAGGAGTCCTACGAGCAGTACTTC.

This clonotype has just a few counts. This chain links TRBV7-9 with TRBJ2-1; 9 nucleotides match TRBD2. V lost 1 base, J lost 13 bases, and 2 bases stayed unmatched. Germline CDR1 is SEHNR and CDR2 is FQNEAQ (reference sequence). This CDR3 contains 12 residues. The DNA for the CDR3 is TGTGCCAGCAGCTTAGGGACTAGCGTCCAGTTCTTC. It encodes CASSLGTSVQFF. Using reference TRBV7-9 and TRBJ2-1 for the parts outside the CDR3, the full variable domain is DTGVSQNPRHKITKRGQNVTFRCDPISEHNRLYWYRQTLGQGPEFLTYFQNEAQLEKSRLLSDRFSAERPKGSFSTLEIQRTEQGDSAMYLCASSLGTSVQFFGPGTRLTVL.

The chain links TRBV30 to TRBJ1-1, with no clear D. The CDR3 contains 13 residues. The V gene's germline CDR1 is GTSNPN and CDR2 SVGIG (reference sequence). V was cut by 3 bases and J by 5 bases, with 13 bases left in between. The CDR3 coding sequence is TGTGCCTGGAGAAAGGGCCCTAGGACTGAAGCTTTCTTT. Its translation is CAWRKGPRTEAFF.

The chain joins TRBV7-2 to TRBJ1-3; the match to TRBD1 covers 9 bases. The V gene's germline CDR1 is SGHTA and CDR2 FQGNSA. This CDR3 region has 15 residues. V shed 5 bases, J shed 1 base, and the junction held 3 bases outside the gene matches. In DNA, the CDR3 is TGTGCCAGCAGCCCACAGGGGGCTTCTGGAAACACCATATATTTT. Translated, it gives CASSPQGASGNTIYF.

This clonotype has at least ten counts. In DNA, the CDR3 is TGTGCCAGCAGACCTTGGACAGGGAGGGCGGTCGAAGAGACCCAGTACTTC. As protein: CASRPWTGRAVEETQYF. V and J are TRBV27 and TRBJ2-5, with D maybe TRBD1 (8 bases). Germline CDR1 MNHEY, CDR2 SMNVEV (reference sequence). The CDR3 covers 17 residues. Trimming pared 6 bases from V and 3 bases from J, leaving 23 bases between.

A note on this clonotype: A much larger clone lies a single base off, so this may be a read error. The V gene is TRBV4-3, the J gene TRBJ2-2; maybe TRBD2 (7 bases). CDR3 size: 16 residues. Germline V lookup: CDR1 LGHNA, CDR2 YSLEER. The CDR3 loop reads CTSSQGGGANTGELFF. CDR3 bases: TGCACCAGCAGCCAAGGGGGGGGCGCGAACACCGGGGAGCTGTTTTTT.

This clonotype showed up many times. The chain recombines TRBV12-3 or TRBV12-4 with TRBJ2-7; D may be TRBD1 or TRBD2 (6 bases each). This CDR3 comprises 14 residues. Trimming removed 3 bases from V and 6 bases from J, with 15 bases in between. CDR3 residues: CASSFRGGPLEQYF. The CDR3 nucleotides read TGTGCCAGCAGTTTCAGGGGAGGCCCCCTCGAGCAGTACTTC.

Many counts were recorded for this clonotype. The V and J genes are TRBV20-1 and TRBJ2-1; either TRBD1 or TRBD2 may supply D (5 bases each). CDR1 and CDR2 from the germline V gene are DFQATT and SNEGSKA (reference sequence). This CDR3 has 15 amino acids. V lost 6 bases, J lost 8 bases, and 23 bases lay in between. Written as DNA, the CDR3 is TGCAGTGCGCAAAATCCCGGGACGTCCAGCGATGAGCAGTTCTTC. Amino acids: CSAQNPGTSSDEQFF.

This clonotype appeared once. The V gene is TRBV6-6, the J gene TRBJ2-4; 8 bases agree with TRBD1. The ends lost 7 bases at V and 5 bases at J; junction bases unmatched: 10. The CDR3 runs to 15 residues. Per germline, CDR1 MNHNY and CDR2 SVGAGI (reference sequence). The CDR3 DNA follows: TGTGCCAGCACCCACAGGGGGTACAGACAAAACATTCAGTACTTC. Protein product: CASTHRGYRQNIQYF.

The rearrangement links TRBV20-1 to TRBJ2-7; TRBD1 agrees at 11 bases. This CDR3 is 14 amino acids long. J lost 0 bases, V lost 6 bases, and 4 bases had no gene match. CDR1 is DFQATT and CDR2 is SNEGSKA in the germline V gene (reference sequence). This CDR3 reads CSAAGTGGSYEQYF. The CDR3 nucleotides read TGCAGTGCCGCTGGGACAGGGGGCTCCTACGAGCAGTACTTC.

This chain uses TRBV19 with TRBJ1-2, with TRBD1 matching 9 bases. The CDR3 is 15 amino acids. Germline V gene lookup returns CDR1 LNHDA and CDR2 SQIVND (reference sequence). Trimming removed 4 bases from V and 7 bases from J; junction bases left unmatched: 10. Here the CDR3 reads CASSKEQGAIAGYTF. The CDR3 region has the DNA TGTGCCAGTAGTAAGGAACAGGGGGCGATTGCTGGCTACACCTTC.

At least ten counts were recorded for this clonotype. The V gene is TRBV20-1, the J gene TRBJ2-1; D gene ambiguous. V lost 2 bases and J 5 bases, leaving 19 bases between the germline ends. The CDR3 is made up of 16 amino acids. Germline-derived CDR1 and CDR2 are DFQATT and SNEGSKA (reference sequence). The CDR3 DNA is TGCAGTGCTAGAAGGGCCAGGTCTCGACGAAACAATGAGCAGTTCTTC. Amino acid sequence: CSARRARSRRNNEQFF.

This clonotype appeared many times. The CDR3 sequence: CSARDSASGGSNTQYF. DNA of the CDR3: TGCAGTGCTAGAGATTCAGCCAGCGGGGGTTCAAATACGCAGTATTTT. V usage is TRBV20-1 and J usage is TRBJ2-3, with 8 bases that match TRBD2. The germline gives CDR1 DFQATT, CDR2 SNEGSKA (reference sequence). This CDR3 contains 16 residues. Trimming at V came to 0 bases and at J to 7 bases, leaving 12 bases not matched to a gene.

The gene calls are TRBV18 and TRBJ1-1, with 8 bases matching TRBD1. From germline, CDR1 is KGHSH and CDR2 LQKENI. V shed 10 bases, J shed 5 bases, and the junction held 9 bases outside the gene matches. The CDR3 has 13 residues. The CDR3 loop is CATGQGFMTEAFF. The CDR3 DNA reads as TGTGCCACCGGACAGGGCTTTATGACTGAAGCTTTCTTT.

This clonotype was observed at least ten times. A much larger clone sits a single nucleotide away, making a read error possible. Here the CDR3 reads CASSSTGLAKNIQYF. The CDR3 bases are TGTGCCAGCAGCTCCACAGGGCTAGCCAAAAACATTCAGTACTTC. This chain joins TRBV7-2 and TRBJ2-4, with D perhaps TRBD1 (6 bases). The CDR3 covers 15 residues. Germline assignment: CDR1 SGHTA and CDR2 FQGNSA. V lost 4 bases, J lost 0 bases, and 10 bases lay in between.

This clonotype was detected many times. Written as DNA, the CDR3 is TGTGCCAGCAGCTTTGGGAGGGGGCTCTATGCAGGGACCCAGTACTTC. This sequence encodes CASSFGRGLYAGTQYF. The chain combines TRBV7-2 with TRBJ2-5, with D tentatively TRBD1 or TRBD2 (7 bases each). This CDR3 region has 16 residues. V lost 3 bases and J 7 bases, leaving 21 bases between the germline ends. Germline CDR1 is SGHTA and CDR2 is FQGNSA.

The chain has TRBV12-3 or TRBV12-4 and TRBJ2-4; D might be TRBD1 (5 bases). The CDR3 totals 14 residues. The V end lost 7 bases, the J end lost 1 base, and 11 bases lay between the germline ends. CDR3 nucleotide sequence: TGTGCCAGCAATCAGGGTTACGCCAAAAACATTCAGTACTTC. Translated, it gives CASNQGYAKNIQYF.

This clonotype occurred a few times. This sequence may be a read error, since a much larger clone differs from it by one base. The rearrangement uses TRBV7-2 and TRBJ2-5, with a possible D match to TRBD1 (6 bases). CDR3 size: 15 residues. V lost 1 base and J lost 11, with 20 bases in between. CDR1 is SGHTA and CDR2 is FQGNSA in the germline V gene. The CDR3 loop is CASSLVWTVYNEQYF. In nucleotides, the CDR3 is TGTGCCAGCAGCTTAGTCTGGACAGTCTACAATGAGCAGTACTTC.

This clonotype appeared a few times. With a much larger clone just one base away, this may be a read error. The V and J genes are TRBV6-1 and TRBJ2-3; D gene unclear. CDR1 and CDR2 from the germline V gene are MNHNS and SASEGT. There are 14 residues in the CDR3. The CDR3 DNA sequence: TGTGCCAGCAACCGTAGATTCGGTACAGATATGCAGTATTTT. This encodes CASNRRFGTDMQYF.

This clonotype was observed a handful of times. The chain carries TRBV3-1 and TRBJ1-6; 8 bases agree with TRBD1. The CDR3 has 17 residues. CDR1 LGHDT and CDR2 YNNKEL come from the germline V gene (reference sequence). V was pared by 4 bases and J by 2 bases, with 7 bases of the junction left unmatched. The CDR3 loop is CASSLVRGPTYNSPLHF. CDR3 DNA sequence: TGTGCCAGCAGCCTTGTCAGGGGGCCTACCTATAATTCACCCCTCCACTTT.

This clonotype was seen many times. The J gene is TRBJ2-5, the V gene TRBV6-2 or TRBV6-3, with D unclear. V was clipped by 2 bases and J by 2 bases, with 15 bases between them. There are 16 residues in the CDR3. Per the germline V gene, CDR1 is MNHEY and CDR2 is SVGEGT. CDR3 coding DNA: TGTGCCAGCAGTTACCGACGCGCGGTGGGACAAGAGACCCAGTACTTC. Encoded protein: CASSYRRAVGQETQYF.